Shown below are 5 T cell receptor beta chains from a single sample sequenced in a study of PD-L1 blockade in urothelial cancer (dated by TCRdb to 2017 to 2019). Preparation of the library involved the immunoSEQ multiplex PCR assay. Entries here come from immuneACCESS through TCRdb and include only in-frame sequences with V and J called. Some clones fail to appear in such tables; in the studies checked, an unresolved V gene covers under half of the shortfall, and the cause of the remainder is unknown. For this sample the table gives about 130,000 clones, of which about 88% were detected only once. Roughly 3.2% of the sample lies in the top ten. Interpreted using the paper, the time point label stands for: pretreatment peripheral blood. The input for sequencing was PBMCs, taken around atezolizumab (anti-PD-L1) treatment. The receptors derive from a man aged 50-59 years with urothelial cancer.

The rearrangement links TRBV5-1 to TRBJ1-1, with TRBD1 as a possible D gene (5 bases). The CDR3 loop spans 13 amino acids. Trimming pared 0 bases from V and 6 bases from J, leaving 9 bases between. Germline V lookup: CDR1 SGHRS, CDR2 YFSETQ. The CDR3 reads CASSLGQIAEAFF. In DNA, the CDR3 is TGCGCCAGCAGCTTGGGACAGATCGCTGAAGCTTTCTTT.

In its sample, this clone was seen once. This specimen includes other DNA sequences encoding the same CDR3. The chain is built from TRBV7-8 and TRBJ1-3; 7 bases are a match to TRBD1. The V gene end was trimmed by 5 bases and the J gene end by 1 base; junction bases not matched to a gene: 2. Germline V gene data show CDR1 as SGHVS and CDR2 as FQNEAQ. The CDR3 runs to 14 residues. In nucleotides, the CDR3 is TGTGCCAGCAGCCACAGGGGATCTGGAAACACCATATATTTT. Its translation: CASSHRGSGNTIYF. Looking up the rest from reference TRBV7-8 and TRBJ1-3 gives the full variable domain: GAGVSQSPRYKVAKRGQDVALRCDPISGHVSLFWYQQALGQGPEFLTYFQNEAQLDKSGLPSDRFFAERPEGSVSTLKIQRTQQEDSAVYLCASSHRGSGNTIYFGEGSWLTVV.

This sequence joins TRBV5-4 and TRBJ2-5; TRBD2 agrees at 12 bases. The CDR3 consists of 14 residues. The V segment lost 1 base and the J segment 5 bases; nucleotides outside the gene matches: 0. The V gene's germline CDR1 is SGHNT and CDR2 YYREEE (reference sequence). The chain's CDR3 is CASSLTSGRETQYF. The CDR3 DNA reads TGTGCCAGCAGCTTGACTAGCGGGAGGGAGACCCAGTACTTC.

This clone appeared a few times. The chain has TRBV5-1 and TRBJ2-3, with 12 bases fitting TRBD2. The length of the CDR3 is 16 residues. Germline values: CDR1 SGHRS, CDR2 YFSETQ. V trimming: 4 bases; J trimming: 1 base; junction bases outside the gene matches: 4. In nucleotides, the CDR3 is TGCGCCAGCAGCCAGAGACTAGCGGGAGGCACAGATACGCAGTATTTT. Its protein is CASSQRLAGGTDTQYF.

This chain uses TRBV10-2 with TRBJ2-7, with 13 nucleotides matching TRBD2. Germline CDR1 reads WSHSY; CDR2 reads SAAADI. The V gene end was trimmed by 6 bases and the J gene end by 5 bases; junction bases not matched to a gene: 16. The CDR3 has 18 amino acids. CDR3 residues: CASRKTGGLAGVLDEQYF. In nucleotides, the CDR3 is TGCGCCAGCAGAAAGACAGGAGGACTAGCGGGAGTGTTAGACGAGCAGTACTTC.